Listed here is a single T cell receptor beta chain. Its target antigen remains unknown. No base quality information exists; no much larger clone differs at one position. This entry comes from a study of long-term antiretroviral therapy in people with HIV (dated by TCRdb to the early 2020s). About the investigation overall: Collection of the earliest samples took place about a decade ahead of the 2015 WHO recommendation for immediate ART, at a time when ART was typically delayed until CD4 counts fell. Of the 30 or so participants with HIV, roughly twelve were female. A retrospective serial study tested whether changes in peripheral blood TRB repertoire composition and diversity were associated with ART initiation and durable HIV suppression. Test extractions of a monoclonal T-cell line alongside a few dozen polyclonal samples showed no cross-contamination during QIAcube processing. A total of roughly 200 cryopreserved PBMC samples came from 25 to 35 adults with confirmed HIV infection and were collected serially over a mean of approximately six years (range 1-12). The study at large found these results: The samples span the years 2004 to 2017, and the ART regimens used at that time may not be as effective as current regimens. Starting ART was linked to a significant rise in TRB diversity, yet even after long-term ART the diversity remained significantly lower than in transplant donor controls. Because PBMC availability was limited, only the TCR beta chain was sequenced, with no alpha chain pairing. Narrower CDR3 length ranges were observed in HIV repertoires than in controls, and an antigen-experienced repertoire with only a slight naive shift after ART was suggested by the network structure. Inferences about post-ART repertoire changes are limited because no data were available on ART adherence, viral resistance or therapy changes. Expanded TRB clones identified before ART initiation dominated the repertoire across all time points, though the dominance fluctuated and decreased in many PLHIV after ART. Unsorted PBMC were profiled instead of sorted CD4+ and CD8+ T cells because pre-ART samples had limited cell numbers.

Participants were included only if at least one PBMC sample before ART initiation and at least two post-ART samples were available. All participants with HIV were treated in the United States of America. Cryopreserved samples of about 0.95-10 million PBMC were thawed and washed before DNA extraction. At the time of the earliest PBMC sample, participants with HIV were aged between roughly 23 and 60 years. PBMC samples were contributed by each participant from 1-4 timepoints before ART initiation and 2-8 timepoints after ART initiation, with a median of 7 samples. Serial HIV viral load, CD4+ T-cell count, ART history and demographic data were obtained for every participant. Genomic DNA was extracted from unsorted PBMC with a Qiagen kit on a QIAcube, processed in batches of 12 samples. The trim is 6 bases for V and 5 bases for J, with a gap of 11 bases between the germline ends. The CDR3 starts with the cysteine, ends with the phenylalanine, and has 14 residues. Only the CDR3 portion is preserved as DNA: 42 bases, with reading frame beginning at the first base. Sequences SNHLY (CDR1) and FYNNEI (CDR2) are obtained from the germline V gene.

Sequencing of the TRB variable region was done with the immunoSEQ hsTCRB v3.0 assay at survey level resolution. The targeted TRB sequencing depth was about 40,000-55,000 T-cell genomes per sample. TRB libraries were pooled and sequenced on an Illumina MiSeq using a v3 150-cycle kit. From the authors' description of their analysis: Repertoire analysis ran in R within a reproducible Nextflow workflow covering QC, data transformation and analysis. LymphoSeq2, an R package for AIRR-Seq data exploration, was used to implement custom analyses. A handful of samples that produced fewer than 5000 total TRB sequences were removed, so 150 to 200 HIV repertoires were analyzed. Among the 188 retained HIV repertoires, approximately 57 were collected before ART initiation and 120 to 140 were collected after ART initiation. Repertoires were downsampled to 5000 TRB nucleotide sequences, and summary statistics were averaged over 100 downsampling iterations. TRB sequences were retained for analysis only if CDR3 regions of at least seven amino acids were present. A Shannon entropy-derived clonality score and the Gini coefficient were used to measure diversity. In repertoire networks, the top 5000 CDR3 amino acid sequences were linked whenever an edit distance of one separated two sequences. Antigen specificity groups and MHC restriction were predicted for TRB CDR3 amino acid sequences with GLIPH2. Known CMV, EBV, HIV or tissue antigen associations were flagged by matching CDR3 amino acid sequences against VDJdb and McPAS-TCR. Pre-ART, post-ART and control groups were compared with Wilcoxon signed-rank tests and Holm-Bonferroni correction. TCRdb limited this immuneACCESS table to in-frame rearrangements with V and J called. A share of clones is missing; checked studies link under half to unresolved V genes, and the rest is unexplained. Clone size and V and J calls were adopted from that table, with D and trimming inferred from the DNA. Recorded for this sample are roughly 20,000 clones; around 76% of them occurred a single time. The ten largest make up 9% to 15% of the sample.

Recombination joined TRBV2 with TRBJ1-6; TRBD1 could be the D gene, as 5 bases match. Sequencing was performed on unsorted PBMCs, taken around 1.7 years before starting antiretroviral therapy. The source is a woman aged 35 to 49 with HIV. CDR3 loop: CASRPLRDNSPLHF. The DNA sequence reads TGTGCCAGCAGACCCCTCAGGGATAATTCACCCCTCCACTTT.